This is a list of T cell receptor beta chains from one sample in a study of T cell repertoires in cytomegalovirus infection. The antigens of these receptors remain unknown. MiXCR, applied by TCRdb to the reads, yields one record per CDR3 protein. The sample has under 450,000 distinct CDR3 sequences, roughly 34% seen once. The sequenced sample was cultured PBMCs, obtained from culture after CMV antigen stimulation. All receptors come from a human donor in good health (CMV status not recorded). Some clones in this sample may be carry-over from other donors' samples. Both conserved end residues are part of each CDR3. A D gene is named only where the DNA matches it firmly. Rows give clone size only sometimes, using once, few, many, or a class for an expanded clone.

TRBD1	.	TRBV9	TRBJ2-5	CASSPGTGIQETQYF	TGTGCCAGCAGCCCGGGGACAGGAATCCAAGAGACCCAGTACTTC
TRBD2	.	TRBV6-2/TRBV6-3	TRBJ2-3	CASSYSGLAGVVDTQYF	TGTGCCAGCAGTTACTCGGGACTAGCGGGAGTGGTGGATACGCAGTATTTT
.	.	TRBV12-3/TRBV12-4	TRBJ2-3	CASSFSPSGTDTQYF	TGTGCCAGCAGTTTCTCTCCTAGCGGCACAGATACGCAGTATTTT
.	.	TRBV6-5	TRBJ1-1	CATFSPSSPNTEAFF	TGTGCCACCTTCTCGCCCAGTTCCCCAAACACTGAAGCTTTCTTT
.	.	TRBV7-2	TRBJ1-2	CASSSQTSLANYGYTF	TGTGCCAGCAGCTCCCAGACGAGTTTAGCTAACTATGGCTACACCTTC
TRBD1	.	TRBV5-1	TRBJ1-2	CASSLGDRRGYTF	TGCGCCAGCAGCTTGGGGGACAGGAGGGGCTACACCTTC
.	few	TRBV19	TRBJ2-6	CASSAETARSNVLTF	TGTGCCAGTAGTGCCGAGACGGCGCGTTCCAACGTCCTGACTTTC
.	many	TRBV7-2	TRBJ2-7	CASSLESEQYF	TGTGCCAGCAGCTTAGAGTCCGAGCAGTACTTC
.	few	TRBV6-2/TRBV6-3	TRBJ2-1	CASSYLVRFAEQFF	TGTGCCAGCAGTTATCTAGTCAGGTTTGCTGAGCAGTTCTTC
.	few	TRBV10-3	TRBJ1-1	CAISSRDKDTEAFF	TGTGCCATCAGCTCCCGAGACAAAGACACTGAAGCTTTCTTT
TRBD1	many	TRBV7-2	TRBJ2-2	CASSLRTGNTGELFF	TGTGCCAGCAGCCTCCGGACAGGGAACACCGGGGAGCTGTTTTTT
TRBD1	.	TRBV11-2	TRBJ1-3	CASSLSRTGTSGNTIYF	TGTGCCAGCAGCTTATCCCGGACAGGGACCTCTGGAAACACCATATATTTT
.	.	TRBV4-1	TRBJ2-3	CASSQDARRFEDTQYF	TGCGCCAGCAGCCAAGATGCACGGAGGTTTGAAGATACGCAGTATTTT
TRBD2	.	TRBV7-3	TRBJ2-7	CASSPSRLAGRYEQYF	TGTGCCAGCAGCCCCAGTAGGCTAGCGGGACGCTACGAGCAGTACTTC
.	many	TRBV28	TRBJ2-7	CASSLFGGNSYEQYF	TGTGCCAGCAGTTTATTCGGGGGCAACTCCTACGAGCAGTACTTC
.	many	TRBV7-9	TRBJ2-3	CASSLVPLADTQYF	TGTGCCAGCAGCTTAGTCCCACTCGCAGATACGCAGTATTTT
TRBD2	few	TRBV29-1	TRBJ2-5	CSVESSGRSQETQYF	TGCAGCGTTGAGTCCAGCGGGAGGTCTCAAGAGACCCAGTACTTC
TRBD1	.	TRBV10-2	TRBJ2-1	CASTGTDINEQFF	TGCGCCAGCACCGGGACAGATATCAATGAGCAGTTCTTC
.	.	TRBV12-3/TRBV12-4	TRBJ1-2	CARGPQGGNYGYTF	TGTGCCAGAGGCCCGCAGGGTGGTAACTATGGCTACACCTTC
.	.	TRBV7-3	TRBJ2-6	CASSLRVRGSGANVLTF	TGTGCCAGCAGCTTAAGGGTCAGGGGATCTGGGGCCAACGTCCTGACTTTC
.	.	TRBV9	TRBJ2-1	CASSPTGAKQFF	TGTGCCAGCAGCCCTACGGGAGCGAAGCAGTTCTTC
.	.	TRBV15	TRBJ2-5	CATSRPQETQYF	TGTGCCACCAGCAGACCCCAAGAGACCCAGTACTTC
.	.	TRBV19	TRBJ2-3	CASSIGPPGNGADTQYF	TGTGCCAGTAGTATAGGTCCGCCGGGAAACGGGGCAGATACGCAGTATTTT
TRBD1	.	TRBV7-2	TRBJ1-2	CASSLADRANYGYTF	TGTGCCAGCAGCTTAGCGGACAGGGCTAACTATGGCTACACCTTC
TRBD1	.	TRBV7-8	TRBJ1-4	CASSPEDRGGEKLFF	TGTGCCAGCAGCCCGGAGGACAGGGGGGGTGAAAAACTGTTTTTT
.	few	TRBV12-3/TRBV12-4	TRBJ2-6	CASTPGQLSGANVLTF	TGTGCCAGCACCCCCGGACAACTCTCTGGGGCCAACGTCCTGACTTTC
TRBD2	.	TRBV10-2	TRBJ2-1	CASSESGLAGNNEQFF	TGCGCCAGCAGTGAGTCTGGACTAGCGGGTAACAATGAGCAGTTCTTC
TRBD1	many	TRBV7-2	TRBJ2-5	CASSPRGRPQETQYF	TGTGCCAGCAGCCCCAGGGGGCGCCCCCAAGAGACCCAGTACTTC
.	.	TRBV5-8	TRBJ1-1	CASSFADTGSTEAFF	TGTGCCAGCAGCTTCGCCGACACAGGGAGCACTGAAGCTTTCTTT
.	.	TRBV2	TRBJ2-2	CASSSDRGDTGELFF	TGTGCCAGCAGTTCAGACAGAGGGGACACCGGGGAGCTGTTTTTT
.	many	TRBV7-9	TRBJ2-3	CASSLGGGADTQYF	TGTGCCAGCAGCTTAGGTGGGGGCGCAGATACGCAGTATTTT
.	few	TRBV6-2/TRBV6-3	TRBJ1-1	CASSTGRMSSEAFF	TGTGCCAGCAGTACGGGACGGATGAGCTCTGAAGCTTTCTTT
.	.	TRBV12-3/TRBV12-4	TRBJ1-1	CASSGTRVAEAFF	TGTGCCAGCAGCGGAACAAGGGTCGCTGAAGCTTTCTTT
TRBD2	many	TRBV6-5	TRBJ2-1	CASSYSGRGNEQFF	TGTGCCAGCAGTTACTCTGGGCGGGGGAATGAGCAGTTCTTC
TRBD2	many	TRBV7-2	TRBJ2-7	CASSLAREARYEQYF	TGTGCCAGCAGCTTAGCGCGGGAGGCTAGATACGAGCAGTACTTC
.	.	TRBV7-8	TRBJ1-2	CASSIQVGADYTF	TGTGCCAGCAGCATACAAGTCGGGGCAGACTACACCTTC
.	many	TRBV7-2	TRBJ2-1	CASSLGRNEQFF	TGTGCCAGCAGCTTAGGTAGGAATGAGCAGTTCTTC
.	few	TRBV2	TRBJ2-3	CASSETSTDTQYF	TGTGCCAGCAGTGAGACTAGCACAGATACGCAGTATTTT
TRBD2	many	TRBV7-2	TRBJ2-1	CASSQNRLAGIVGEQFF	TGTGCCAGCAGCCAAAATCGACTAGCGGGGATAGTTGGTGAGCAGTTCTTC
.	.	TRBV10-3	TRBJ1-1	CAISDYTGRAEAFF	TGTGCCATCAGTGATTATACAGGGAGGGCTGAAGCTTTCTTT
.	.	TRBV7-1	TRBJ2-1	CASSSSSDYNEQFF	TGTGCCAGCAGCTCGAGTAGCGACTACAATGAGCAGTTCTTC
.	few	TRBV7-2	TRBJ2-2	CASKGGATGELFF	TGTGCCAGCAAGGGGGGGGCCACCGGGGAGCTGTTTTTT
TRBD2	.	TRBV7-8	TRBJ2-3	CASSLVRIGGRARMRGTDTQYF	TGTGCCAGCAGCTTAGTCCGTATCGGCGGGAGGGCCCGAATGAGAGGCACAGATACGCAGTATTTT
.	.	TRBV20-1	TRBJ2-5	CSAFQGGGETQYF	TGCAGTGCTTTCCAGGGGGGGGGAGAGACCCAGTACTTC